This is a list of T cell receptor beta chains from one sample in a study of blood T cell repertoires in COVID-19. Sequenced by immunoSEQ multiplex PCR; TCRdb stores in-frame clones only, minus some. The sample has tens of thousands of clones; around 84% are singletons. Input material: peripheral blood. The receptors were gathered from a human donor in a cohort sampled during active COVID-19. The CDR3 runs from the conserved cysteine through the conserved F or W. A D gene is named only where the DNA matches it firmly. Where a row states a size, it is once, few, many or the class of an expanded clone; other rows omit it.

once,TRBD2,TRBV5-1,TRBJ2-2,TGCGCCAGCAGCTTGACTAGCGGGAGGGGCAACGCCGGGGAGCTGTTTTTT,CASSLTSGRGNAGELFF
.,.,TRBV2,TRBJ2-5,TGTGCCAGCAGCGGAGAGGAGACCCAGTACTTC,CASSGEETQYF
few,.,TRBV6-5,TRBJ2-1,TGTGCCAGCAGTTTTAGGAGGGAGGTCGATGAGCAGTTCTTC,CASSFRREVDEQFF
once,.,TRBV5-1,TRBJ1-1,TGCGCCAGCAGCTTGGACCCCGGTCGGAACACTGAAGCTTTCTTT,CASSLDPGRNTEAFF
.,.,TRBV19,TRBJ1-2,TGTGCCAGTAGTATATCGGGGGGCTATGGCTACACCTTC,CASSISGGYGYTF
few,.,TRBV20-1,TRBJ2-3,TGCAGTGCGCCCGGGGTGGATACGCAGTATTTT,CSAPGVDTQYF
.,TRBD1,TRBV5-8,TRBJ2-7,TGTGCCAGCAGCACCGACAGGGTCTACGAGCAGTACTTC,CASSTDRVYEQYF
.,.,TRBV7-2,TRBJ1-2,TGTGCCAGCAGCTACAAAACGGGGGGTCACCCGTCTGTCTATGGCTACACCTTC,CASSYKTGGHPSVYGYTF
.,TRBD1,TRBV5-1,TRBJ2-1,TGCGCCAGCAGCTCGACAGGGGGCTTAACCCATGAGCAGTTCTTC,CASSSTGGLTHEQFF
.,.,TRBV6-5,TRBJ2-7,TGTGCCAGCAGACCAGGACAGGGCGGGGGCTACGAGCAGTACTTC,CASRPGQGGGYEQYF
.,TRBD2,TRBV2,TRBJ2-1,TGTGCCAGCAGCAATAGCGGGAGCACGTATGAGCAGTTCTTC,CASSNSGSTYEQFF
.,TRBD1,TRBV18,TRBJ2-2,TGTGCCAGCTCACCGACAGGGGACACCGGGGAGCTGTTTTTT,CASSPTGDTGELFF
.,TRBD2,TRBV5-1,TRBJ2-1,TGCGCCAGCAGCTCCGGCTCGGGAGGCCCCTACAATGAGCAGTTCTTC,CASSSGSGGPYNEQFF
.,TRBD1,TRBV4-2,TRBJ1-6,TGTGCCAGCAGCCAAGATGCGTCGACAGGGACCTATAATTCACCCCTCCACTTT,CASSQDASTGTYNSPLHF
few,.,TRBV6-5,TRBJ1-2,TGTGCCAGCAGTCCGACGCGAGGAGGCTACACCTTC,CASSPTRGGYTF
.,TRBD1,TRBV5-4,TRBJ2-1,TGTGCCAGCGGCCCAGGGGGCAGCTCCTACAATGAGCAGTTCTTC,CASGPGGSSYNEQFF
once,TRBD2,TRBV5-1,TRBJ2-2,TGCGCCAGCAGCTTGGAGACGGGAGGGACCGGGGAGCTGTTTTTT,CASSLETGGTGELFF
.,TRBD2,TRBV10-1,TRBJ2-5,TGCGCCAGCAGTGATCATTTAAGAGGGACTAGCGGGAAAGAGACCCAGTACTTC,CASSDHLRGTSGKETQYF
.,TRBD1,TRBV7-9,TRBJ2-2,TGTGCCAGCAGCCCCGGGACAGGGGCCACCGGGGAGCTGTTTTTT,CASSPGTGATGELFF
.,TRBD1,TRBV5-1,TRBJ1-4,TGCGCCAGCAGCTTGGGACAGGGCTCCCAAGAAAAACTGTTTTTT,CASSLGQGSQEKLFF
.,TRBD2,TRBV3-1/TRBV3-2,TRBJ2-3,TGTGCCAGCAGCCAACTAGCGGCCGGGGGCACAGATACGCAGTATTTT,CASSQLAAGGTDTQYF
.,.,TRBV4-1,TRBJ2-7,TGCGCCAGCAGCCAAGTGGGGGGTTTCTACGAGCAGTACTTC,CASSQVGGFYEQYF
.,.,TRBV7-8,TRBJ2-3,TGTGCCAGCAGCTTAATGTCCAGGGGCACAGATACGCAGTATTTT,CASSLMSRGTDTQYF
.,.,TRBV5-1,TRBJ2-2,TGCGCCAGCAGCTTGACGGGGGGCGGCACCGGGGAGCTGTTTTTT,CASSLTGGGTGELFF
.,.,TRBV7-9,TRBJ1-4,TGTGCCAGCAGCCCCAGTAGGGGTGAAAAACTGTTTTTT,CASSPSRGEKLFF
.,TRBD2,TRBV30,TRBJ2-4,TGTGCCTGTGAGACTAGCGGCTCAGCCAAAAACATTCAGTACTTC,CACETSGSAKNIQYF
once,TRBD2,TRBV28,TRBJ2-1,TGTGCCAGCAACTTCTGGGTCCCGACTGGGACTAGGGGTAAAAATGAGCAGTTCTTC,CASNFWVPTGTRGKNEQFF
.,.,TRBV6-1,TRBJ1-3,TGTGCCAGCAGTGAAGGGCCCGGGGGGCGAGGAAACACCATATATTTT,CASSEGPGGRGNTIYF
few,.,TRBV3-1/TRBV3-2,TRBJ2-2,TGTGCCAGCAGCCAAGGGGGCCGGAGCGGGGAGCTGTTTTTT,CASSQGGRSGELFF
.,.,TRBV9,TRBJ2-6,TGTGCCAGCAGCGCTCAAACTCCTGGACAATATGGGGCCAACGTCCTGACTTTC,CASSAQTPGQYGANVLTF
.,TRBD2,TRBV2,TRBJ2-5,TGTGCCAGCAGTGAACTAGCGGAGAGAAAGACCCAGTACTTC,CASSELAERKTQYF
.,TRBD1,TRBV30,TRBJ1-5,TGTGCCTGGAGGACAGGGGAGGGCCAGCCCCAGCATTTT,CAWRTGEGQPQHF
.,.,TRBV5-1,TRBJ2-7,TGCGCCAGCAGCTTGGGTCCTCTACTATCGAGCTCCTACGAGCAGTACTTC,CASSLGPLLSSSYEQYF
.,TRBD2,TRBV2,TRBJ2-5,TGTGCCAGCAGGGTCGGGGGGGCCGAAAAGACCCAGTACTTC,CASRVGGAEKTQYF
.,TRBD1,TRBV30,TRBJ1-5,TGTGCCTGGAACAGGGGGCTGGGGGATCAGCCCCAGCATTTT,CAWNRGLGDQPQHF
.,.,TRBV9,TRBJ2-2,TGTGCCAGCAGCGTAGAGTCTAGCAGGGGGGAGCTGTTTTTT,CASSVESSRGELFF
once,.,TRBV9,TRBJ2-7,TGTGCCAGCAGCGTAGCTACAGGACCATCCTACGAGCAGTACTTC,CASSVATGPSYEQYF
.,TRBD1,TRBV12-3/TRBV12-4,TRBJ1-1,TGTGCCAGCAGTGGAGACAGGGGGACTGAAGCTTTCTTT,CASSGDRGTEAFF
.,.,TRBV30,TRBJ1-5,TGTGCCTGGAGTGGGAAGCGGAATCAGCCCCAGCATTTT,CAWSGKRNQPQHF
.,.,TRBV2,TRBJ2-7,TGTGCCAGCAGCGCGACGGGGAGCTCCTACGAGCAGTACTTC,CASSATGSSYEQYF
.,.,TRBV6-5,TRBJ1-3,TGTGCCAGCAGTTACTCGCCAGGTTCGGGAAACACCATATATTTT,CASSYSPGSGNTIYF
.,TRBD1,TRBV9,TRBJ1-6,TGTGCCAGCAGCCGGGACAGTTATAATTCACCCCTCCACTTT,CASSRDSYNSPLHF